The sequence of this T cell receptor (beta chain) was determined in a study of beta chain features in type 1 diabetes. Expressed TCRB transcripts were sequenced because the entire RNA isolate underwent reverse transcription. Measured with immunoSEQ multiplex PCR; TCRdb has only the in-frame clones, and not every one. The data show around 300,000 clones, around 7.3% seen once. Germline V lookup: CDR1 KGHSH, CDR2 LQKENI. The CDR3 extends over 14 amino acids. The V end was cut by 6 bases, the J end by 4 bases, with 12 bases between. This sequence was found in a woman aged 18-30 years in good health. The sequenced sample consisted of central memory CD4+ T cells from blood. The J gene is TRBJ2-2, the V gene TRBV18; no reliable D call. This chain's CDR3 is CASSPSAGTGELFF. The CDR3 region has the DNA TGTGCCAGCTCGCCAAGCGCAGGCACCGGGGAGCTGTTTTTT.